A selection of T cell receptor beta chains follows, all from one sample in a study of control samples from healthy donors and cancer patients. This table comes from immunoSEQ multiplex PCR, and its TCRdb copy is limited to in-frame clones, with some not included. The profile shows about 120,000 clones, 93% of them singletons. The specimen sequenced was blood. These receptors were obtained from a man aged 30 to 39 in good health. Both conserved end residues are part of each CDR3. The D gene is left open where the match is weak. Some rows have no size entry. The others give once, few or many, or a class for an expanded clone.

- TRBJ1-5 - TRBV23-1 TGCGCCAGCAGTCAATCAAACCCATTTCTTAATCAGCCCCAGCATTTT CASSQSNPFLNQPQHF
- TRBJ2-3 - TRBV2 TGTGCCAGCAGTGAGTGGCGGGCATCCGGGGATACGCAGTATTTT CASSEWRASGDTQYF
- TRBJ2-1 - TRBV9 TGTGCCAGCAGCGCGAGACTTACCGATGCCTACAATGAGCAGTTCTTC CASSARLTDAYNEQFF
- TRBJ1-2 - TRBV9 TGTGCCAGCAGCGTAGTGTTGAGACGGCTAGGGGACTGGTATGGCTACACCTTC CASSVVLRRLGDWYGYTF
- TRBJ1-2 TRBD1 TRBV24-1 TGTGCCACCCCCCGTGGGGACAGGGTGCGGGGTGACTATGGCTACACCTTC CATPRGDRVRGDYGYTF
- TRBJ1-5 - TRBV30 TGTGCCTGGAGTGTAGAGCCGAGTTCTTCCCAGCATTTT CAWSVEPSSSQHF
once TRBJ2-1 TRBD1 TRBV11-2 TGTGCCAGCAGCCAACGGGACAGGGGACACAATGAGCAGTTCTTC CASSQRDRGHNEQFF
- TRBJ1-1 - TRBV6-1 TGTGCCAGCAGTGAACAGGCCCTTGGAATTGGAGCTTTCTTT CASSEQALGIGAFF
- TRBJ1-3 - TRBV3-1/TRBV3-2 TGTGCCAGCAGCTACAGAAGGAGCAATGGAAACACCATATATTTT CASSYRRSNGNTIYF
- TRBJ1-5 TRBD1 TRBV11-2 TGTGCCAGCAGCCTTGACAGGGGGCGCAATCAGCCCCAGCATTTT CASSLDRGRNQPQHF
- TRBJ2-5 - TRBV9 TGTGCCAGCAGCGTTATATCCTGGGAGACCCAGTACTTC CASSVISWETQYF
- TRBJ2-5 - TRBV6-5 TGTGCCAGCACCCCCCGGGGCCGTACAGAGACCCAGTACTTC CASTPRGRTETQYF
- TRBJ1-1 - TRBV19 TGTGCCAGTAAGCCGTTTCTGGGGGCCACCACTGAAGCTTTCTTT CASKPFLGATTEAFF
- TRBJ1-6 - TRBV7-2 TGTGCCAGCAGCTTAGCGACACTTCCCTCCTATAATTCACCCCTCCACTTT CASSLATLPSYNSPLHF
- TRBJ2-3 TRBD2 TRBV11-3 TGTGCCAGCAGCTTAGGACTAGCGGGGGAGACCACAGATACGCAGTATTTT CASSLGLAGETTDTQYF
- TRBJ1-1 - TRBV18 TGTGCCAGCTCCCCCGACATGAACACTGAAGCTTTCTTT CASSPDMNTEAFF
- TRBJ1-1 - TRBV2 TGTGCCAGCAGTCTCGACGGGGGGGTAGGAGACACTGAAGCTTTCTTT CASSLDGGVGDTEAFF
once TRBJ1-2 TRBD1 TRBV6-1 TGTGCCAGCAGTGAAGCACTGGGACAGGGGGGAGGCTACACCTTC CASSEALGQGGGYTF
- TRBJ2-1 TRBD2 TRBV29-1 TGCAGCGTTGAAGAACGAGCGGGGGGGCTCGGTGAGCAGTTCTTC CSVEERAGGLGEQFF
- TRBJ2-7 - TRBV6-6 TGTGCCACCTGCCTAACACCGGGCTACGAGCAGTACTTC CATCLTPGYEQYF
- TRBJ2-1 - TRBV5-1 TGCGCCAGCAGCTTGGCGTCGGGTGGAGAGCAGTTCTTC CASSLASGGEQFF
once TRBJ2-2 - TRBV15 TGTGCCACCAGTGGTGGGAAACAGAAACCTACCACCGGGGAGCTGTTTTTT CATSGGKQKPTTGELFF
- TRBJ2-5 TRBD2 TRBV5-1 TGCGCCAGCAGCGTACACCTAGCGGGGGGCCAAGAGACCCAGTACTTC CASSVHLAGGQETQYF
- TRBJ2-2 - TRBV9 TGTGCCAGCAGCGTAAGGGGTACCGGGGAGCTGTTTTTT CASSVRGTGELFF
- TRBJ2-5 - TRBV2 TGTGCCAGCATAGGGGGGAGAGAGACCCAGTACTTC CASIGGRETQYF
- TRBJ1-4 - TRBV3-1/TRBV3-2 TGTGCCAGCAGCCAAGGAGTTGGTAATGAAAAACTGTTTTTT CASSQGVGNEKLFF
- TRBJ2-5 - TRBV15 TGTGCCACCAGCAGGGGAGACAAGCTATTAGAGACCCAGTACTTC CATSRGDKLLETQYF
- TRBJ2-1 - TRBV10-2 TGCGCCAGCAGTGAGTCGTTTTCCGAGCAGTTCTTC CASSESFSEQFF
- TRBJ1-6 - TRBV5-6 TGTGCCGGCAGCTTGGCGTTCGGGGATTCAGCACCCCTCCACTTT CAGSLAFGDSAPLHF
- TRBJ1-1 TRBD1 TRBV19 TGTGCCAGTAGTATAGATGTGTGGCAGGGGGGTATGGGGAACACTGAAGCTTTCTTT CASSIDVWQGGMGNTEAFF
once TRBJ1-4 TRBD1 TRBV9 TGTGCCAGCAGCGTAGGAGGGACAGGGGTCGAGAAACTGTTTTTT CASSVGGTGVEKLFF
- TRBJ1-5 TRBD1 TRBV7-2 TGTGCCAGCAGCCACAGGGGGAGCAATCAGCCCCAGCATTTT CASSHRGSNQPQHF
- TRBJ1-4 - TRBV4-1 TGCGCCAGCAGCCAAGGGACACCCAATGAAAAACTGTTTTTT CASSQGTPNEKLFF
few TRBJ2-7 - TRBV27 TGTGCCAGCAGTTTATCTAGCGCGGTAAGGAACGAGCAGTACTTC CASSLSSAVRNEQYF
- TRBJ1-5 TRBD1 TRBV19 TGTGCCAGTAGTACTAGACAGGGGGCAAGCAATCAGCCCCAGCATTTT CASSTRQGASNQPQHF
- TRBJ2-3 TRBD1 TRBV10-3 TGTGCCATCAGTGCCGATCGAGGGACAGGGGCGGGAGATACGCAGTATTTT CAISADRGTGAGDTQYF
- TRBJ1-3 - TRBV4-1 TGCGCCAGCAGCCCGGGAAACACCATATATTTT CASSPGNTIYF
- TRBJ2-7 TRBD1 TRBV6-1 TGTGCCAGCAGTGAAGCACGACAGGGGGCGTACGAGCAGTACTTC CASSEARQGAYEQYF
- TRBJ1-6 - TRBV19 TGTGCCAGTAGGGAGGAACAGTTTAATTCACCCCTCCACTTT CASREEQFNSPLHF
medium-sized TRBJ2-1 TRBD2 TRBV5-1 TGCGCCAGCAGCCCTCTCTTCGGCGGGGGAAGCTCCTACAATGAGCAGTTCTTC CASSPLFGGGSSYNEQFF
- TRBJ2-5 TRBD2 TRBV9 TGTGCCAGCAGCGCAGAGGGAGCGACTAGCGGGGGTTCACAAGAGACCCAGTACTTC CASSAEGATSGGSQETQYF
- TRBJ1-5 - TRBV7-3 TGTGCCAGCAGCCCGTCTACAGGTGGGGGCGTTCAGCCCCAGCATTTT CASSPSTGGGVQPQHF
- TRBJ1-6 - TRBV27 TGTGCCAGCAGTCCCCCCAGACTCTATAATTCACCCCTCCACTTT CASSPPRLYNSPLHF
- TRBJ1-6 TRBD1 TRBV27 TGTGCCAGCAGGGATGGACAGGCTAATAATTCACCCCTCCACTTT CASRDGQANNSPLHF
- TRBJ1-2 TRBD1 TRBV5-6 TGTGCCAGCAGCCCCACAGGGGGGCTGGAGTATGGCTACACCTTC CASSPTGGLEYGYTF
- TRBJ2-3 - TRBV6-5 TGTGCCAGCAGCCCCCCCGGGACGCAGTATTTT CASSPPGTQYF
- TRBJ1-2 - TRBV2 TGTGCCAGCAGTGAGCTGCCACACGGGGCTGATGGCTACACCTTC CASSELPHGADGYTF
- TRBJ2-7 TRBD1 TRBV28 TGTGCCAGCAGTCTGGACAGGAACGAGCAGTACTTC CASSLDRNEQYF
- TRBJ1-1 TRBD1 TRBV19 TGTGCCAGTATCCAGGCAGGGGGCGGGGGCACTGAAGCTTTCTTT CASIQAGGGGTEAFF
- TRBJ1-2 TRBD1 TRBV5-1 TGCGCCAGCAGCTTGGAAGGGACAGGGTCTTATAGCTATGGCTACACCTTC CASSLEGTGSYSYGYTF
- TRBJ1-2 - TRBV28 TGTGCCAGCAGTTCCCCCCCCCGGGGGAGGAGGTATGGCTACACCTTC CASSSPPRGRRYGYTF
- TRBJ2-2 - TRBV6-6 TGTGCCAGCAGTATAAGGGACAAGAACACCGGGGAGCTGTTTTTT CASSIRDKNTGELFF
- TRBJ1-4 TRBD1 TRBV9 TGTGCCAGCAGCGCGGAGGGGGCACCGGGGCCAGTAAATGAAAAACTGTTTTTT CASSAEGAPGPVNEKLFF